These 8 T cell receptor beta chains share one sample of origin, sequenced in a study of cytomegalovirus exposure and HLA in healthy donors. The PCR had 60 Vbeta and 13 Jbeta primers. Data came from immunoSEQ multiplex PCR; TCRdb stores just in-frame clones and leaves some out. The sample yields 100,000 to 150,000 clones, approximately 74% seen once. The sequenced material came from PBMCs. Receptors originate from a woman aged 50 to 60 in good health and CMV-seropositive.

V is TRBV2 and J is TRBJ2-6, with D possibly matching TRBD2 (5 bases). Germline CDR1 SNHLY, CDR2 FYNNEI. CDR3 size: 16 residues. Trimming removed 7 bases at V and 0 bases at J, with 13 bases between. CDR3 bases: TGTGCCAGCATCAGGACTGAGGGCTCTGGGGCCAACGTCCTGACTTTC. Its translation: CASIRTEGSGANVLTF.

This rearrangement joins TRBV11-2 to TRBJ1-2; D remains unclear. Germline V CDR1 and CDR2: SGHAT, FQNNGV. This CDR3 is 11 amino acids long. V lost 5 bases and J 9 bases, leaving 10 bases between the germline ends. This CDR3 reads CASSTTGSYTF. DNA of the CDR3: TGTGCCAGCAGCACGACTGGAAGCTACACCTTC.

The chain is built from TRBV7-6 and TRBJ1-1; 10 bases are shared with TRBD1. Germline CDR1 reads SGHVS; CDR2 reads FNYEAQ. The CDR3 is 16 amino acids. With V trimmed by 5 bases and J by 0 bases, 6 bases remained unmatched. The CDR3 DNA sequence: TGTGCCAGCAGCCCCGGGACAGGGGCCTTGAACACTGAAGCTTTCTTT. Translating gives CASSPGTGALNTEAFF.

Written as DNA, the CDR3 is TGTGCCAGCAGCCTGGGACAGGAGAACACTGAAGCTTTCTTT. Translating it yields CASSLGQENTEAFF. This rearrangement joins TRBV5-4 to TRBJ1-1; 8 nucleotides match TRBD1. This CDR3 spans 14 amino acids. The ends lost 4 bases at V and 1 base at J; junction bases unmatched: 3. Germline CDR1 is SGHNT and CDR2 is YYREEE (reference sequence).

The chain recombines TRBV29-1 with TRBJ1-1, with D possibly being TRBD1 (5 bases). Germline V gene data show CDR1 as SQVTM and CDR2 as ANQGSEA. The V end was cut by 3 bases, the J end by 8 bases, with 13 bases between. CDR3 length: 12 residues. The chain's CDR3 is CSVDTGGKEAFF. In DNA form, the CDR3 reads TGCAGCGTTGATACAGGCGGAAAGGAAGCTTTCTTT.

This clone was seen a few times. The chain recombines TRBV4-2 with TRBJ2-7, with 11 bases matching TRBD2. The V gene's germline CDR1 is LGHNA and CDR2 YNFKEQ. J was trimmed by 3 bases and V by 0 bases; bases with no gene match: 7. This CDR3 region has 17 residues. The CDR3 sequence is CASSQEWLAGGIYEQYF. The DNA for the CDR3 is TGTGCCAGCAGCCAAGAGTGGCTAGCGGGAGGAATCTACGAGCAGTACTTC.

The CDR3 DNA follows: TGCGCCAGCAGCCAGGAGCTCAATCAGCCCCAGCATTTT. Protein product: CASSQELNQPQHF. V and J are TRBV4-3 and TRBJ1-5; D unclear. Per germline, CDR1 LGHNA and CDR2 YSLEER. V lost 3 bases to trimming and J lost 3 bases, with 6 bases between them. This CDR3 region has 13 residues.

The chain has TRBV30 and TRBJ1-4; 9 bases map to TRBD1. The trim removed 3 bases at V and 4 bases at J, leaving 9 bases unmatched. The CDR3 contains 16 residues. Germline V gives CDR1 GTSNPN, CDR2 SVGIG (reference sequence). CDR3 protein: CAWRGRDRVLNEKLFF. The CDR3 DNA is TGTGCCTGGAGAGGCCGGGACAGGGTTCTTAATGAAAAACTGTTTTTT.